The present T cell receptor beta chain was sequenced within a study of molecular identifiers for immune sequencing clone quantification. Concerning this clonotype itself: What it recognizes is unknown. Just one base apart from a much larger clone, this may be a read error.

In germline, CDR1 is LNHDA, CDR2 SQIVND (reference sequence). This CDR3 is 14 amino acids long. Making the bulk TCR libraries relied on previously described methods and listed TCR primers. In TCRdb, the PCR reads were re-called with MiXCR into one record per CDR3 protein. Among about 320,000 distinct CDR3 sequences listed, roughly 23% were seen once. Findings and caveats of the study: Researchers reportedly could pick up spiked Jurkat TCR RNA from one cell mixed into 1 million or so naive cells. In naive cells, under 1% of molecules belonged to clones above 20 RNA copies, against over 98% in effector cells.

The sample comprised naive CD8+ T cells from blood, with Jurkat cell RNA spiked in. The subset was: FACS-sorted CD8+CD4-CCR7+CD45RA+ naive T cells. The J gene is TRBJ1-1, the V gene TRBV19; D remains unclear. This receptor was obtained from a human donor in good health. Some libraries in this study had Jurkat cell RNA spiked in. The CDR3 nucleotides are TGTACCAGTAGTATAAGGGAATTGAACACTGAAGCTTTCTTT. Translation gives CTSSIRELNTEAFF.